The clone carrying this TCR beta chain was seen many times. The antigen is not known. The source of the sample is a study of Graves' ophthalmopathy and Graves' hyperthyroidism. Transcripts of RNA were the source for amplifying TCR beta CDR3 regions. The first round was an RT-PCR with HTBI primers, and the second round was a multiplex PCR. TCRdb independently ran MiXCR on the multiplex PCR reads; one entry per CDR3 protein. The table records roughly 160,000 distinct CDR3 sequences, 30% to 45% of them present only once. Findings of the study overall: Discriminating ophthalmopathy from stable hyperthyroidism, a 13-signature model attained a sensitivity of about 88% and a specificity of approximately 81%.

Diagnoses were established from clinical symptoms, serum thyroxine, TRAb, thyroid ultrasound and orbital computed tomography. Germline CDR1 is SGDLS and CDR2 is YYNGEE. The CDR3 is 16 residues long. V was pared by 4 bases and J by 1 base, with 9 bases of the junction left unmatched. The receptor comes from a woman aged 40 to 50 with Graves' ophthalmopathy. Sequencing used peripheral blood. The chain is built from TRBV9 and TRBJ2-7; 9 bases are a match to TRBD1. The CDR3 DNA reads TGTGCCAGCAGCACCCATGGGACAGGGTCGTCCTACGAGCAGTACTTC. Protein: CASSTHGTGSSYEQYF. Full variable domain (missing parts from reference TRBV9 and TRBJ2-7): DSGVTQTPKHLITATGQRVTLRCSPRSGDLSVYWYQQSLDQGLQFLIQYYNGEERAKGNILERFSAQQFPDLHSELNLSSLELGDSALYFCASSTHGTGSSYEQYFGPGTRLTVT.